Listed here is a single T cell receptor beta chain. This specimen belongs to a study of blood T cell repertoires in COVID-19. On the study more broadly: Spain, Italy and the United States supplied samples that represented acute and convalescent COVID-19. T cells, B-cell-depleted T cells, or PBMCs supplied cDNA or gDNA.

Clones were sequenced by immunoSEQ multiplex PCR, and TCRdb holds only the in-frame ones, with some missing. The sample consists of about 160,000 clones, around 74% of them appearing once. Germline V gene lookup returns CDR1 MNHEY and CDR2 SMNVEV (reference sequence). V shed 4 bases and J 0 bases; nucleotides not matched to a gene: 3. CDR3 size: 16 residues. The specimen sequenced was peripheral blood. The sequence was obtained from a man between 65 and 85 years old with acute or convalescent COVID-19. V gene TRBV27 combines with J gene TRBJ2-1; 10 nucleotides align to TRBD2. Here the CDR3 DNA reads TGTGCCAGCAGTTCCTTAGCGGGAGGCTCCTACAATGAGCAGTTCTTC. Amino acid sequence: CASSSLAGGSYNEQFF.